What follows is one T cell receptor (beta chain) and its context. The antigen remains undetermined. This CDR3 has 13 amino acids. Trimming took off 1 base at V and 8 bases at J, with 11 bases between the two ends. Looked up from germline, CDR1 is SGHVS and CDR2 is FNYEAQ. These data belong to a study of shared clonotypes between healthy human individuals. Study results and caveats: In this cohort, only blood was sampled, and tissue repertoires likely differ.

There were only Caucasian adults among the donors, and all lived in Nashville, Tennessee. The investigators split CD4+ cells into a CD45RA+ naive subset and a CD45RA-negative memory subset. This table comes from immunoSEQ multiplex PCR, and its TCRdb copy is limited to in-frame clones, with some not included. The table records over a million clones, around 78% of them present only once. This chain links TRBV7-6 with TRBJ1-2; D is ambiguous. Sequenced sample: memory CD4+ T cells from PBMCs. Subset meaning: CD45RA-negative fraction. The sequence was collected from a man between 18 and 35 years old in good health. Some clones in this sample may be carry-over from other donors' samples. In DNA, the CDR3 is TGTGCCAGCAGCTTAGATAATTGGATCGGCTACACCTTC. Protein product: CASSLDNWIGYTF. Drawing the rest from reference TRBV7-6 and TRBJ1-2, the complete variable domain is GAGVSQSPRYKVTKRGQDVALRCDPISGHVSLYWYRQALGQGPEFLTYFNYEAQQDKSGLPNDRFSAERPEGSISTLTIQRTEQRDSAMYRCASSLDNWIGYTFGSGTRLTVV.